Each of the 14 T cell receptor beta chains below was sequenced from the same sample in a study of cytomegalovirus exposure and HLA in healthy donors. Researchers ran the PCR with 60 Vbeta and 13 Jbeta primers. TCRdb's table, derived via immunoSEQ multiplex PCR, lists solely in-frame clones and lacks some. The sample totals 50,000 to 80,000 clones; its top ten clones hold 3.6%. The sequenced sample consisted of PBMCs. The source is a young woman in good health and CMV-seronegative.

V is TRBV4-1 and J is TRBJ1-1; D call uncertain. Trimming shortened V by 4 bases and J by 0 bases, and 9 bases separated the two germline ends. Germline V gene lookup returns CDR1 MGHRA and CDR2 YSYEKL. The CDR3 spans 14 residues. CDR3 sequence (DNA): TGCGCCAGCAGCCGATCAACAGTGAACACTGAAGCTTTCTTT. Encoded protein: CASSRSTVNTEAFF.

The chain recombines TRBV5-1 with TRBJ1-2; D perhaps matches TRBD1 (6 bases). The CDR3 totals 12 residues. Trimming removed 6 bases from V and 2 bases from J, with 8 bases in between. CDR1 is SGHRS and CDR2 is YFSETQ in the germline V gene. CDR3 protein: CASKDRNYGYTF. The CDR3 bases are TGCGCCAGCAAGGACAGAAACTATGGCTACACCTTC.

The chain recombines TRBV7-9 with TRBJ2-5; a weak D match, TRBD2 (5 bases). The V end lost 1 base, the J end lost 9 bases, and 12 bases lay between the germline ends. Germline CDR1 and CDR2: SEHNR and FQNEAQ (reference sequence). The CDR3 consists of 13 residues. The CDR3 nucleotides are TGTGCCAGCAGCTTAGAAGGGAGTGTGGCCCAGTACTTC. As protein: CASSLEGSVAQYF.

V gene TRBV11-3 combines with J gene TRBJ2-3, with 9 nucleotides matching TRBD2. Germline CDR1 is SGHNT and CDR2 is YENEEA. The CDR3 has 16 residues. V was clipped by 5 bases and J by 8 bases; unmatched bases: 14. The CDR3 is CASSPHGGRAEVTQYF. In nucleotides, the CDR3 is TGTGCCAGCAGCCCACACGGCGGGAGGGCCGAGGTTACGCAGTATTTT.

The CDR3 region is CASSLSLDSGGEKLFF. CDR3 nucleotides: TGTGCCAGCAGCTTAAGTTTGGACTCCGGGGGGGAAAAACTGTTTTTT. The chain is built from TRBV13 and TRBJ1-4; D may be TRBD1 (5 bases). The germline V and J ends were trimmed by 2 bases and 8 bases, with 18 bases remaining between them. This CDR3 comprises 16 residues. Looked up from germline, CDR1 is PRHDT and CDR2 is FYEKMQ (reference sequence).

J is TRBJ1-1 and V is TRBV6-5; possible D gene TRBD1, 5 bases. V was clipped by 6 bases and J by 6 bases, with 17 bases between them. The CDR3 sequence is 14 residues long. CDR1 MNHEY and CDR2 SVGAGI come from the germline V gene. CDR3 DNA sequence: TGTGCCAGCAGGGGGGACTTCGGAACTCCTGAAGCTTTCTTT. Its translation: CASRGDFGTPEAFF.

The J gene is TRBJ2-2, the V gene TRBV10-2; tentative D call: TRBD2 (6 bases). Trimming stripped 7 bases from V and 6 bases from J, with 18 bases between. The CDR3 consists of 15 residues. Germline CDR1 reads WSHSY; CDR2 reads SAAADI. The chain's CDR3 is CASTGRETIAGELFF. The CDR3 DNA sequence: TGCGCCAGCACGGGTCGGGAGACTATCGCCGGGGAGCTGTTTTTT.

This chain joins TRBV7-3 and TRBJ1-6; 10 nucleotides agree with TRBD1. The V and J ends lost 0 bases and 9 bases, in that order; junction bases with no gene match: 8. Germline loops: CDR1 SGHTA, CDR2 FQGTGA. This CDR3 spans 17 amino acids. The chain's CDR3 is CASSLTGMTGGLSPLHF. In DNA form, the CDR3 reads TGTGCCAGCAGCTTAACGGGGATGACAGGGGGCCTTTCACCCCTCCACTTT.

The rearrangement links TRBV29-1 to TRBJ1-1, with a tentative D call TRBD1 (6 bases). The CDR3 loop spans 13 amino acids. The germline gives CDR1 SQVTM, CDR2 ANQGSEA. V was shortened by 4 bases and J by 1 base, with 10 bases between the two germline ends. The CDR3 is CSVGGGRNTEAFF. CDR3 in DNA: TGCAGCGTTGGCGGGGGCAGGAACACTGAAGCTTTCTTT.

This rearrangement joins TRBV30 to TRBJ1-2, with 10 bases aligning to TRBD1. From germline, CDR1 is GTSNPN and CDR2 SVGIG (reference sequence). Trimming cost V 5 bases and J 0 bases; bases outside gene matches: 3. This CDR3 region has 14 residues. Written as DNA, the CDR3 is TGTGCCTGGGTGGGGACAGGGGCTAACTATGGCTACACCTTC. This translates into CAWVGTGANYGYTF.

The rearrangement joins TRBV19 to TRBJ2-3, with D possibly being TRBD2 (6 bases). In germline, CDR1 is LNHDA, CDR2 SQIVND (reference sequence). The CDR3 has 15 amino acids. Between the trimmed V and J ends, which lost 5 bases and 3 bases, there was a span of 15 bases. CDR3 region: CASSGGTAGTDTQYF. The CDR3 bases are TGTGCCAGTAGTGGCGGGACCGCGGGGACAGATACGCAGTATTTT.

V and J are TRBV9 and TRBJ2-2, with 8 bases identical to TRBD1. The J segment lost 0 bases and the V segment lost 3 bases, leaving 13 bases of the junction unmatched. CDR3 length: 19 amino acids. CDR1 and CDR2 from the germline V gene are SGDLS and YYNGEE. DNA of the CDR3: TGTGCCAGCAGCGCCCCAGCCCAAGCGACAGGGGCGAACACCGGGGAGCTGTTTTTT. This sequence encodes CASSAPAQATGANTGELFF. Looking up the rest from reference TRBV9 and TRBJ2-2 gives the full variable domain: DSGVTQTPKHLITATGQRVTLRCSPRSGDLSVYWYQQSLDQGLQFLIQYYNGEERAKGNILERFSAQQFPDLHSELNLSSLELGDSALYFCASSAPAQATGANTGELFFGEGSRLTVL.

V is TRBV4-1 and J is TRBJ1-2; a weak D match, TRBD1 (6 bases). This CDR3 contains 13 residues. The germline V gene has CDR1 MGHRA and CDR2 YSYEKL. With 4 bases removed from V and 2 bases from J, the gap between germline ends came to 8 bases. CDR3 sequence reads: CASSPGQNYGYTF. In nucleotides, the CDR3 is TGCGCCAGCAGCCCAGGACAGAACTATGGCTACACCTTC.

The J gene is TRBJ1-1, the V gene TRBV30, with D possibly matching TRBD1 (6 bases). Per the germline V gene, CDR1 is GTSNPN and CDR2 is SVGIG (reference sequence). V was trimmed by 3 bases and J by 4 bases, leaving 15 bases between them. The CDR3 covers 14 residues. The CDR3 DNA is TGTGCCTGGAGGACAGCAGGGGCGGCCACTGAAGCTTTCTTT. This encodes CAWRTAGAATEAFF.